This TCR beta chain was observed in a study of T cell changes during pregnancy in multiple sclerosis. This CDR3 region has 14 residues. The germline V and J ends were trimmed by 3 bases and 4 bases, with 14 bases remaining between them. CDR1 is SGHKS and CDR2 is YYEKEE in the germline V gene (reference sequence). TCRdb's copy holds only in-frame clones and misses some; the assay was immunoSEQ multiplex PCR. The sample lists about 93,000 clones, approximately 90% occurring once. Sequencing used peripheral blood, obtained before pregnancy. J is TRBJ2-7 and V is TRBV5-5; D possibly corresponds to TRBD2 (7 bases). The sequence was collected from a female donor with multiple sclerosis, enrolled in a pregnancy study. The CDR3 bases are TGTGCCAGCAGCTCGGGCGGGGGCAGGTACGAGCAGTACTTC. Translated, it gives CASSSGGGRYEQYF.